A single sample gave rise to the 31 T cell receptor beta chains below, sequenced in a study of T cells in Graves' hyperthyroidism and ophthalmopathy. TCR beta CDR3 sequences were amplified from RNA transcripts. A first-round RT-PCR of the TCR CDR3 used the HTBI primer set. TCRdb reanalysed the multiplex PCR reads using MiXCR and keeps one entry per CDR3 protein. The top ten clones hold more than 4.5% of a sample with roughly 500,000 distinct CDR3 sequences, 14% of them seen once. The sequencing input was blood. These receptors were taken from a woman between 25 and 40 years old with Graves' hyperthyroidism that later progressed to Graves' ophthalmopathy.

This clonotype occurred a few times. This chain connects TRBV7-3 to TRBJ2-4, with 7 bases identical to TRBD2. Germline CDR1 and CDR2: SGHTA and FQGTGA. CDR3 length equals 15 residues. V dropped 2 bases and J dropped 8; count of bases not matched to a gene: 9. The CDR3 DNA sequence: TGTGCCAGCAGCTTACAGGGCGGGAGTGAATACATTCAGTACTTC. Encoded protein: CASSLQGGSEYIQYF.

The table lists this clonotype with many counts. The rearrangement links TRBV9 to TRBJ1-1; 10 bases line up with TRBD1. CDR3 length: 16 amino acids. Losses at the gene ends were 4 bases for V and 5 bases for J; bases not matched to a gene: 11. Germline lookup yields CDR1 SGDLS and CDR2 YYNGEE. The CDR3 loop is CASSIHRDRGTTEAFF. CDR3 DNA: TGTGCCAGCAGCATTCATCGGGACAGGGGAACAACTGAAGCTTTCTTT.

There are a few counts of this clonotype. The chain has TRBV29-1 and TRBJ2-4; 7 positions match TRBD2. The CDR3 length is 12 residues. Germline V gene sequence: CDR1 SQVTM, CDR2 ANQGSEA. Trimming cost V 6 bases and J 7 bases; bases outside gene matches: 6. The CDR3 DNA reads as TGCAGCGTGTGGGGGGGTAACAACATTCAGTACTTC. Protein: CSVWGGNNIQYF.

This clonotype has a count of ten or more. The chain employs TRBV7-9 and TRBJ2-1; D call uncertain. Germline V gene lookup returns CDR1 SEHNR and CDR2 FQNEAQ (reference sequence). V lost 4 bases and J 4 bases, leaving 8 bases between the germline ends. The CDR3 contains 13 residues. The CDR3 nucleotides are TGTGCCAGCAGCTCGGCTGCTTACAATGAGCAGTTCTTC. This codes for CASSSAAYNEQFF.

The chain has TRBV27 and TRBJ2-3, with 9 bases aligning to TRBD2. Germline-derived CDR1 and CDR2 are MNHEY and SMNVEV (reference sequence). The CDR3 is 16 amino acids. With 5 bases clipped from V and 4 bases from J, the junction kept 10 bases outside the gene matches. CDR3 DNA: TGTGCCAGCAGTCCCCGGAGTAGCGGGAGTGCAGATACGCAGTATTTT. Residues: CASSPRSSGSADTQYF.

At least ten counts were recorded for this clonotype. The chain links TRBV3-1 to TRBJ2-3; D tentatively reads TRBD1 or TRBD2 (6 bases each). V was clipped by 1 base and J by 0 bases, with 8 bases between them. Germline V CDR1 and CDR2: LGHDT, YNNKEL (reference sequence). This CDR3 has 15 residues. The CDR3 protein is CASSQGGTSTDTQYF. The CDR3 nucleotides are TGTGCCAGCAGCCAAGGCGGGACAAGCACAGATACGCAGTATTTT.

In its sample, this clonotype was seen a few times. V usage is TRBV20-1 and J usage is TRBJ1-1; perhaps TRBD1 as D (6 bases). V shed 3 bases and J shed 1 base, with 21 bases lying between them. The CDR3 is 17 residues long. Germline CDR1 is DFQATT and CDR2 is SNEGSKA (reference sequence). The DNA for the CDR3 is TGCAGTGCTAGGGGGCTAATAACAGGGCCAGAGAACACTGAAGCTTTCTTT. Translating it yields CSARGLITGPENTEAFF.

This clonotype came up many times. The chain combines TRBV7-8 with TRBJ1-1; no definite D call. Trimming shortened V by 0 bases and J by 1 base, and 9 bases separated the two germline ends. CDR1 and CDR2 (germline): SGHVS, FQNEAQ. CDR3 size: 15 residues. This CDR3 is CASSLAPGGNTEAFF. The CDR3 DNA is TGTGCCAGCAGCTTAGCGCCTGGCGGGAACACTGAAGCTTTCTTT.

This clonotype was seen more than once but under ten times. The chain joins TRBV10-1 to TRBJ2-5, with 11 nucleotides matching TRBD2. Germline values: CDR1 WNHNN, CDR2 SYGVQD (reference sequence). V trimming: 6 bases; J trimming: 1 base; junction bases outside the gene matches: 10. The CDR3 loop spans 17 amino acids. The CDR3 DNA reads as TGCGCCAGCAGGTCCCCGCTAGCGGGAGGCCTCCAAGAGACCCAGTACTTC. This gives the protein CASRSPLAGGLQETQYF.

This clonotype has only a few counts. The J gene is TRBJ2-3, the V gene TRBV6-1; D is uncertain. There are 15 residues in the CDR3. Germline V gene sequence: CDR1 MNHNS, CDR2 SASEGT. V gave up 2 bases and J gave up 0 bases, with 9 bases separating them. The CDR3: CASSEFRRSTDTQYF. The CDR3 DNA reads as TGTGCCAGCAGTGAATTCCGGAGAAGCACAGATACGCAGTATTTT.

The CDR3 loop is CASSQTSSDNEQFF. CDR3 sequence (DNA): TGTGCCAGCAGTCAGACTAGCAGCGACAATGAGCAGTTCTTC. The chain combines TRBV27 with TRBJ2-1; the match to TRBD2 covers 7 bases. Germline assignment: CDR1 MNHEY and CDR2 SMNVEV (reference sequence). Losses at the gene ends were 5 bases for V and 5 bases for J; bases not matched to a gene: 6. The CDR3 loop spans 14 amino acids.

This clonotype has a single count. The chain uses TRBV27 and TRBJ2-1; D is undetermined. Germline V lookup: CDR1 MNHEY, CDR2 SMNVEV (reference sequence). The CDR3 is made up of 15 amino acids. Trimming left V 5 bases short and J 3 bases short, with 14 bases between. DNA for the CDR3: TGTGCCAGCAGTGATGTCCAACTCGACTACAATGAGCAGTTCTTC. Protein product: CASSDVQLDYNEQFF.

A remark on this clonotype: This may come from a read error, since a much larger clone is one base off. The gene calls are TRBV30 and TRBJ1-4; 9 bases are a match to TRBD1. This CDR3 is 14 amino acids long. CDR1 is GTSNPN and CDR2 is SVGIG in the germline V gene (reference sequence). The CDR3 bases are TGTGCCTGGACCTCCACAGGGGGCAGTGAAAAACTGCTTTTT. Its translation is CAWTSTGGSEKLLF.

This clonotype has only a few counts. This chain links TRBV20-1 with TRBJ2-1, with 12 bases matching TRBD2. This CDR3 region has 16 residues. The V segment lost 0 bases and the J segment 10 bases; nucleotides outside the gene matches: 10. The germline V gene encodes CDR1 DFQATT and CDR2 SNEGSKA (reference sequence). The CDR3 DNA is TGCAGTGCTAGAGATCCTAGCGGGAGGGTGTTTCGAGAGCAGTTCTTC. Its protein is CSARDPSGRVFREQFF.

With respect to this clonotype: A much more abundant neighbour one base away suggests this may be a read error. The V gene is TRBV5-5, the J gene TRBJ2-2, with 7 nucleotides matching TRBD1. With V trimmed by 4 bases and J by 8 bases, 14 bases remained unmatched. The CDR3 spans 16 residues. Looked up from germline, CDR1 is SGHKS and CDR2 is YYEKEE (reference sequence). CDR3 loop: CASSPPGQNLGGELFF. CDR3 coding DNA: TGTGCCAGCAGCCCTCCGGGACAGAACCTCGGAGGGGAGCTGTTTTTT.

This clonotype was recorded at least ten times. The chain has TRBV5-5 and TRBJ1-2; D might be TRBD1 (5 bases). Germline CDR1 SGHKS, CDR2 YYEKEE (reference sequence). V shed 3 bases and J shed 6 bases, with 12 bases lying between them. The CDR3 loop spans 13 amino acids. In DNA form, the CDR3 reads TGTGCCAGCAGCTCGACCTGGGGGGATGGCTACACCTTC. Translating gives CASSSTWGDGYTF.

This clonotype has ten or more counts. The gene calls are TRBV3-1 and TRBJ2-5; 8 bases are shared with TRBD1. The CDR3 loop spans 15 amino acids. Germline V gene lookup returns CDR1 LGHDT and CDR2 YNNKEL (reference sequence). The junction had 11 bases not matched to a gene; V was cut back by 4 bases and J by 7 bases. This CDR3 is CASSPDPNGQGTQYF. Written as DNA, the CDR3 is TGTGCCAGCAGCCCCGACCCCAACGGACAGGGGACCCAGTACTTC.

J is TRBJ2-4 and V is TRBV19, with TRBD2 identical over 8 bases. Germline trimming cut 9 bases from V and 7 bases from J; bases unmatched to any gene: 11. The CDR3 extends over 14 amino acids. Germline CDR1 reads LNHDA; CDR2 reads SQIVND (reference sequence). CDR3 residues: CASRKTAGGNIQYF. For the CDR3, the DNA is TGTGCCAGCCGTAAAACGGCGGGGGGCAACATTCAGTACTTC.

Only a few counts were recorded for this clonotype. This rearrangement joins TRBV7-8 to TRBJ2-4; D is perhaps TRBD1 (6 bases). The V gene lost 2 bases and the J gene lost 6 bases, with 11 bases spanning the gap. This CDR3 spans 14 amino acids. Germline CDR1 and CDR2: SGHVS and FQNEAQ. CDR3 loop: CASSLSTGRNIQYF. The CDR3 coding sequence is TGTGCCAGCAGCTTATCCACAGGGAGAAACATTCAGTACTTC.

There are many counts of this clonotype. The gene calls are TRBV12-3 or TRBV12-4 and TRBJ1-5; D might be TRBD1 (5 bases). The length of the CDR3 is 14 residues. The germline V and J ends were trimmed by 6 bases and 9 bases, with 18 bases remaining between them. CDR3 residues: CASSPDGGWGPQHF. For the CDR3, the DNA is TGTGCCAGCAGCCCGGACGGGGGGTGGGGGCCCCAGCATTTT.

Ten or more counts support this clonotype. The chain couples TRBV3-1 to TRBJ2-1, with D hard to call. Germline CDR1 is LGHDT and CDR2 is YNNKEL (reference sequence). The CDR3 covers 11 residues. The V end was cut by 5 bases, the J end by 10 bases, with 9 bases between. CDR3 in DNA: TGTGCCAGCAGCGAAGCGAGGGAGCAGTTCTTC. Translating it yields CASSEAREQFF.

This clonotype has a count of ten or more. CDR3 loop: CASTSPDTQYF. The CDR3 DNA sequence: TGTGCCAGCACCTCTCCAGATACGCAGTATTTT. The rearrangement links TRBV2 to TRBJ2-3; D not certain. Trimming left V 7 bases short and J 4 bases short, with 6 bases between. The CDR3 length is 11 residues. Germline V gene data show CDR1 as SNHLY and CDR2 as FYNNEI.

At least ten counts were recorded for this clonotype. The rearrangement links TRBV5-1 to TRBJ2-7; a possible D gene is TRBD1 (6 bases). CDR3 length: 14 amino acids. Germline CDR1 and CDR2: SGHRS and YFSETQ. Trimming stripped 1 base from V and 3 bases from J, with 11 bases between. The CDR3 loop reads CASSLSQGDYEQYF. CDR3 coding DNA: TGCGCCAGCAGCTTGTCACAGGGCGACTACGAGCAGTACTTC.

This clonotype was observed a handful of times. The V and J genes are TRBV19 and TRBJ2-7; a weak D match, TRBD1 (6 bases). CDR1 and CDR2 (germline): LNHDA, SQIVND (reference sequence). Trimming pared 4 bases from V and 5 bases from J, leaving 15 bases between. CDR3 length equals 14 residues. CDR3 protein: CASSRQVLSNEQYF. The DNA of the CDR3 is TGTGCCAGTAGTAGACAGGTCCTATCGAACGAGCAGTACTTC.

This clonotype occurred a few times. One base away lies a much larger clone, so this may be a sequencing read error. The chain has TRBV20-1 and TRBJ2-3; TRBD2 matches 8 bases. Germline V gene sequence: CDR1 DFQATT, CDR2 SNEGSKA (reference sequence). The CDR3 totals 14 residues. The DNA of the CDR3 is TGCAGTGCAAGAGCGGGAGTCGGCACAGATACGCAGTGTTTT. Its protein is CSARAGVGTDTQCF.

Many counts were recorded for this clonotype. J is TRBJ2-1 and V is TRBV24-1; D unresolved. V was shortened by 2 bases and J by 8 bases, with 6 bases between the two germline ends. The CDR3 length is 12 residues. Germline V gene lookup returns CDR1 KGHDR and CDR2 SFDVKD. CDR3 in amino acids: CATSDYDYEQFF. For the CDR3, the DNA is TGTGCCACCAGTGATTATGATTATGAGCAGTTCTTC.

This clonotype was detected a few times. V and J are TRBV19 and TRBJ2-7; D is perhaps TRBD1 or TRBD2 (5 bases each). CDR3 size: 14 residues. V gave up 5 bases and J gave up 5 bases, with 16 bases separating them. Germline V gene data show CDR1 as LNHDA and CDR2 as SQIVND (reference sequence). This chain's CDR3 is CASSVRDRDHEQYF. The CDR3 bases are TGTGCCAGTAGTGTCCGGGATCGGGACCACGAGCAGTACTTC.

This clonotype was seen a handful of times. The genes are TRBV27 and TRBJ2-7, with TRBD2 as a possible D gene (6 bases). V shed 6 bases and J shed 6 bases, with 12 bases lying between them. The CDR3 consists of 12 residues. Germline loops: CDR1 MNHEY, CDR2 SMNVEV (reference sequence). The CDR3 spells CASSQGLPEQYF. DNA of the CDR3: TGTGCCAGCAGCCAGGGACTCCCCGAGCAGTACTTC.

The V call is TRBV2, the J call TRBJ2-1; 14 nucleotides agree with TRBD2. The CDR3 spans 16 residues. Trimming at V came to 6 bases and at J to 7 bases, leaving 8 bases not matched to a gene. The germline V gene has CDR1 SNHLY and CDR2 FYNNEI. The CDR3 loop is CASSEGLAGVINEQFF. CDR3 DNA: TGTGCCAGCAGCGAGGGACTAGCGGGAGTCATAAATGAGCAGTTCTTC.

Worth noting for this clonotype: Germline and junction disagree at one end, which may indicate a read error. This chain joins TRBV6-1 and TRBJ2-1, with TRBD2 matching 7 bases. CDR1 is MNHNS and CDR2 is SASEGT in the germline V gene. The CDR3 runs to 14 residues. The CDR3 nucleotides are TGTGCCACCAGTGATGCGGGACTAAACAATGAGCAGTTCTTC. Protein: CATSDAGLNNEQFF.

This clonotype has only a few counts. Here the CDR3 DNA reads TGTGCCAGCAGCCCTCCCTGGGGGGGGCGAAACACTGAAGCTTTCTTT. Residues: CASSPPWGGRNTEAFF. The chain has TRBV5-6 and TRBJ1-1; weak D call: TRBD1 (6 bases). Looked up from germline, CDR1 is SGHDT and CDR2 is YYEEEE. CDR3 size: 16 residues. V was cut by 4 bases and J by 2 bases, with 18 bases left in between.